This TCR beta chain was obtained from a study of siplizumab effects on memory and regulatory T cells. Regarding the study as a whole: The study did not confirm that proliferating Tregs from siplizumab cultures were suppressive.

Turning to this clone: Its antigen is unknown. An end of the junction does not agree with germline; a read error may underlie this.

The CDR3 runs to 18 residues. Germline CDR1 is MNHEY and CDR2 is SMNVEV (reference sequence). Measured with immunoSEQ multiplex PCR; TCRdb has only the in-frame clones, and not every one. The sample yields approximately 52,000 clones, about 97% seen once. This chain connects TRBV27 to TRBJ1-5; D is possibly TRBD1 (6 bases). Sequenced material: naive CD4+ T cells sorted from blood. The TCR sequence derives from a human donor in good health. This chain's CDR3 is CARSWGRGNRRSNQPQHF. CDR3 bases: TGTGCCAGGAGTTGGGGTAGGGGGAACAGGCGGAGCAATCAGCCCCAGCATTTT.